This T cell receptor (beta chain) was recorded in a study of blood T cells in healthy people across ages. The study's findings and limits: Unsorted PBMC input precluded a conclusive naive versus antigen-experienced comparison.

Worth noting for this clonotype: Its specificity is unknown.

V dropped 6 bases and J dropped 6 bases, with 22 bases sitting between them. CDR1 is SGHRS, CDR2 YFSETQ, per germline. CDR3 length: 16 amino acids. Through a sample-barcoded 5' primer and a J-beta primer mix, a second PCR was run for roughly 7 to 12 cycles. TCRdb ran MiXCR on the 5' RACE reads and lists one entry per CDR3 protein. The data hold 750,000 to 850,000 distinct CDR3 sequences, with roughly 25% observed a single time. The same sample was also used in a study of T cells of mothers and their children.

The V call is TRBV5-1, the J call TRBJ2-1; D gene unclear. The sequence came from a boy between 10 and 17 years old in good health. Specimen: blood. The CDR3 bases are TGCGCCAGCAACGCTATAGGAAGTCACTCGGTCAATGAGCAGTTCTTC. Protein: CASNAIGSHSVNEQFF.